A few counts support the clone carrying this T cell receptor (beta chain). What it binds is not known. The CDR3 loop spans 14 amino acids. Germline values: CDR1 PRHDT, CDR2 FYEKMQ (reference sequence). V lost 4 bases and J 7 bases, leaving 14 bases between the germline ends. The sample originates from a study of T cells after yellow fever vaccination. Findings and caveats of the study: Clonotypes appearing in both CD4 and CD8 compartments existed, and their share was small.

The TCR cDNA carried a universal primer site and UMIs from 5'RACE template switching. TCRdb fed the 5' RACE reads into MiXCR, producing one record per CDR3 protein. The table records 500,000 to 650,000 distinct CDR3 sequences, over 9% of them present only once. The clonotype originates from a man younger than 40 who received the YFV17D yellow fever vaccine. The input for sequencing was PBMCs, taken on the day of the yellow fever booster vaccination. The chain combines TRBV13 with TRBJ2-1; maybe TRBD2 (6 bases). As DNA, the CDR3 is TGTGCCAGCAGCTACCTCAGCGGGCTGAATGAGCAGTTCTTC. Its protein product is CASSYLSGLNEQFF.